The 25 T cell receptor beta chains below come from one sample, sequenced in a study of a mutant IDH1 vaccine in newly diagnosed glioma. Stated time point: baseline, week 1 (first vaccination visit). The treatment denotes: pre-vaccination baseline after standard-of-care therapy. Clones were sequenced by immunoSEQ multiplex PCR, and TCRdb holds only the in-frame ones, with some missing. The table records roughly 41,000 clones, roughly 89% of them present only once. The source material was PBMCs, sampled from a glioma patient treated with radiotherapy, temozolomide or both. All receptors derive from a man between 18 and 29 years old with glioma.

The genes are TRBV5-1 and TRBJ1-3; no definite D call. Trimming removed 4 bases from V and 0 bases from J, with 14 bases in between. The V gene's germline CDR1 is SGHRS and CDR2 YFSETQ. CDR3 length: 16 amino acids. CDR3: CASSPHAGPSGNTIYF. CDR3 DNA sequence: TGCGCCAGCAGCCCTCACGCAGGACCCTCTGGAAACACCATATATTTT.

The chain's CDR3 is CASSLGRWEGGTDTQYF. The CDR3 DNA reads as TGCGCCAGCAGCTTGGGTCGGTGGGAGGGCGGCACAGATACGCAGTATTTT. This rearrangement joins TRBV5-1 to TRBJ2-3, with 7 bases identical to TRBD2. Looked up from germline, CDR1 is SGHRS and CDR2 is YFSETQ. V lost 0 bases, J lost 1 base, and 8 bases stayed unmatched. The CDR3 length is 17 residues.

The rearrangement joins TRBV6-1 to TRBJ1-1; the D gene is possibly TRBD1 (5 bases). The CDR3 loop spans 18 amino acids. The germline gives CDR1 MNHNS, CDR2 SASEGT. The V and J ends lost 1 base and 5 bases respectively, with 23 bases between them. The CDR3 region has the DNA TGTGCCAGCAGTGAAGGCCCCGGCTGGGGGGTGATGGGGACTGAAGCTTTCTTT. Protein: CASSEGPGWGVMGTEAFF.

The chain recombines TRBV14 with TRBJ1-1; D remains unclear. Looked up from germline, CDR1 is SGHDN and CDR2 is FVKESK. This CDR3 contains 14 residues. V was pared by 1 base and J by 3 bases, with 9 bases between. CDR3 DNA sequence: TGTGCCAGCAGCCAAGGGCGTGGTTACACTGAAGCTTTCTTT. Its translation: CASSQGRGYTEAFF. Full variable domain (missing parts from reference TRBV14 and TRBJ1-1): EAGVTQFPSHSVIEKGQTVTLRCDPISGHDNLYWYRRVMGKEIKFLLHFVKESKQDESGMPNNRFLAERTGGTYSTLKVQPAELEDSGVYFCASSQGRGYTEAFFGQGTRLTVV.

This chain uses TRBV6-5 with TRBJ2-1; D remains ambiguous. Germline V CDR1 and CDR2: MNHEY, SVGAGI. This CDR3 is built from 16 residues. Trimming cost V 2 bases and J 2 bases, with 13 bases left between them. The CDR3 spells CASSYHPVAPYNEQFF. The CDR3 DNA reads TGTGCCAGCAGTTACCACCCTGTAGCCCCCTACAATGAGCAGTTCTTC.

Regarding this clone: One end of the junction fails to match germline, which may point to a read error. The chain recombines TRBV4-3 with TRBJ1-1, with 7 bases matching TRBD1. The germline CDR1 and CDR2 sequences are LGHNA and YSLEER. This CDR3 contains 15 residues. CDR3 DNA sequence: TGCGCCAGCAGACAAGATCCGACAGGGAGGACTGAAGCTTTCTTT. This encodes CASRQDPTGRTEAFF.

The chain is built from TRBV19 and TRBJ1-2; D is perhaps TRBD1 (6 bases). This CDR3 is built from 15 residues. The ends were cut back, 1 base at V and 2 bases at J, with 11 bases in the middle. Per germline, CDR1 LNHDA and CDR2 SQIVND (reference sequence). This chain's CDR3 is CASSIAPTGNYGYTF. The CDR3 region has the DNA TGTGCCAGTAGTATAGCCCCAACAGGGAACTATGGCTACACCTTC.

The genes are TRBV5-6 and TRBJ1-1, with D perhaps matching TRBD1 (5 bases). The ends were cut back, 0 bases at V and 0 bases at J, with 12 bases in the middle. Germline CDR1 reads SGHDT; CDR2 reads YYEEEE. The CDR3 is made up of 16 amino acids. The CDR3 sequence is CASSLVGRGMNTEAFF. The DNA of the CDR3 is TGTGCCAGCAGCTTGGTGGGGAGGGGAATGAACACTGAAGCTTTCTTT.

V and J are TRBV7-2 and TRBJ2-2; TRBD2 matches at 7 bases. V lost 1 base, J lost 6 bases, and 5 bases stayed unmatched. Germline V CDR1 and CDR2: SGHTA, FQGNSA. The CDR3 runs 15 residues. The CDR3, as DNA: TGTGCCAGCAGCTTAGGGGGAGGGCGGCCCGGGGAGCTGTTTTTT. This codes for CASSLGGGRPGELFF.

V and J are TRBV6-6 and TRBJ2-1; TRBD2 matches 12 bases. Trimming took 6 bases from V and 8 from J; bases not matched to a gene: 8. Germline values: CDR1 MNHNY, CDR2 SVGAGI (reference sequence). CDR3 length: 15 residues. The DNA of the CDR3 is TGTGCCAGCAGCTCAACTAGCGGGAGGAAACATGAGCAGTTCTTC. Amino acids: CASSSTSGRKHEQFF.

This clone has a handful of counts. This CDR3 is CASSIRGNTEAFF. The CDR3 bases are TGTGCCAGTAGTATTCGGGGGAACACTGAAGCTTTCTTT. The J gene is TRBJ1-1, the V gene TRBV19; D unresolved. The CDR3 is 13 amino acids. Trimming took 3 bases from V and 1 from J, leaving 6 bases between them. Germline CDR1 is LNHDA and CDR2 is SQIVND (reference sequence).

In its sample, this clone was seen once. The V and J genes are TRBV7-9 and TRBJ1-4; 8 nucleotides line up with TRBD1. This CDR3 spans 15 amino acids. V lost 3 bases and J lost 7; bases outside the gene matches: 7. CDR1 is SEHNR and CDR2 is FQNEAQ in the germline V gene (reference sequence). In nucleotides, the CDR3 is TGTGCCAGCAGCTTCGGGACAGGCGAGGGTGAAAAACTGTTTTTT. It is translated as CASSFGTGEGEKLFF.

This clone was picked up a small number of times. This sequence joins TRBV6-5 and TRBJ1-1; tentative D call: TRBD1 (5 bases). The V end was cut by 5 bases, the J end by 9 bases, with 19 bases between. The germline V gene encodes CDR1 MNHEY and CDR2 SVGAGI. CDR3 length: 14 amino acids. The CDR3: CASSIPGTMKKAFF. CDR3 nucleotides: TGTGCCAGCAGTATTCCCGGGACGATGAAGAAAGCTTTCTTT.

This clone appeared once. The V call is TRBV7-5, the J call TRBJ1-1; no DNA check was done on the table's D call, TRBD1. TRBV7-5 is described as a pseudogene. There are 15 residues in the CDR3. In DNA form, the CDR3 reads TGTGCCAGAAGCCCAACAACAGGGTTAAGGACTGAAGCTTTCTTT. As protein: CARSPTTGLRTEAFF.

The rearrangement links TRBV29-1 to TRBJ1-1; D gene ambiguous. CDR1 SQVTM and CDR2 ANQGSEA come from the germline V gene. The CDR3 contains 11 residues. The V end lost 6 bases, the J end lost 4 bases, and 9 bases lay between the germline ends. CDR3 residues: CSVDEPTEAFF. DNA of the CDR3: TGCAGCGTGGACGAGCCCACTGAAGCTTTCTTT.

The chain joins TRBV6-5 to TRBJ1-1; possible D gene TRBD1, 5 bases. Trimming took off 2 bases at V and 1 base at J, with 8 bases between the two ends. The CDR3 loop spans 14 amino acids. Germline loops: CDR1 MNHEY, CDR2 SVGAGI. CDR3 in amino acids: CASSYGAENTEAFF. In DNA form, the CDR3 reads TGTGCCAGCAGTTACGGGGCAGAGAACACTGAAGCTTTCTTT.

This chain joins TRBV15 and TRBJ1-5; 9 bases match TRBD1. This CDR3 region has 14 residues. V trimming: 3 bases; J trimming: 6 bases; junction bases outside the gene matches: 3. Per the germline V gene, CDR1 is LNHNV and CDR2 is YYDKDF (reference sequence). CDR3 nucleotide sequence: TGTGCCACCAGCAGGACAGGGGGTATTCAGCCCCAGCATTTT. Protein product: CATSRTGGIQPQHF.

This chain joins TRBV15 and TRBJ2-5, with D uncertain. The CDR3 has 15 amino acids. Germline V CDR1 and CDR2: LNHNV, YYDKDF (reference sequence). Deletions cut 2 bases from V and 1 base from J, with 11 bases between. The CDR3 sequence: CATSRSQVSQETQYF. CDR3 nucleotides: TGTGCCACCAGCAGATCCCAAGTGAGCCAAGAGACCCAGTACTTC.

The DNA of the CDR3 is TGCGCCAGCAGCTTGTCCGGGGAGCTGTTTTTT. This translates into CASSLSGELFF. This chain connects TRBV5-1 to TRBJ2-2; D unresolved. CDR1 and CDR2 (germline): SGHRS, YFSETQ. The CDR3 is made up of 11 amino acids. V shed 1 base and J shed 6 bases, with 1 base lying between them.

The chain combines TRBV6-1 with TRBJ1-2; TRBD1 agrees at 8 bases. This CDR3 has 13 residues. Losses at the gene ends were 6 bases for V and 8 bases for J; bases not matched to a gene: 8. Germline CDR1 is MNHNS and CDR2 is SASEGT. CDR3 sequence (DNA): TGTGCCAGCAGGGTGGGACAGGTCTTGGGCTACACCTTC. It translates to CASRVGQVLGYTF.

The chain is built from TRBV6-1 and TRBJ1-2, with D possibly being TRBD1 (5 bases). There are 14 residues in the CDR3. Germline CDR1 reads MNHNS; CDR2 reads SASEGT. Trimming shortened V by 7 bases and J by 8 bases, and 20 bases separated the two germline ends. This CDR3 reads CASISSLQGGGYTF. DNA of the CDR3: TGTGCCAGCATATCCTCTTTGCAGGGCGGCGGCTACACCTTC.

The rearrangement links TRBV7-9 to TRBJ1-3, with 7 nucleotides matching TRBD1. Per germline, CDR1 SEHNR and CDR2 FQNEAQ (reference sequence). V was pared by 8 bases and J by 0 bases, with 7 bases of the junction left unmatched. The CDR3 contains 15 residues. This CDR3 reads CASSGGTASGNTIYF. In DNA, the CDR3 is TGTGCCAGCTCGGGCGGGACAGCCTCTGGAAACACCATATATTTT.

V gene TRBV19 combines with J gene TRBJ1-6; D perhaps matches TRBD1 (5 bases). Trimming stripped 3 bases from V and 7 bases from J, with 16 bases between. Looked up from germline, CDR1 is LNHDA and CDR2 is SQIVND (reference sequence). The CDR3 loop spans 16 amino acids. The CDR3, as DNA: TGTGCCAGTAGTATGGGGGTATCGGGGAGGAATTCACCCCTCCACTTT. Residues: CASSMGVSGRNSPLHF. Drawing the rest from reference TRBV19 and TRBJ1-6, the complete variable domain is DGGITQSPKYLFRKEGQNVTLSCEQNLNHDAMYWYRQDPGQGLRLIYYSQIVNDFQKGDIAEGYSVSREKKESFPLTVTSAQKNPTAFYLCASSMGVSGRNSPLHFGNGTRLTVT.

The V call is TRBV19, the J call TRBJ1-4; D is perhaps TRBD1 (6 bases). The CDR3 is 14 amino acids. Trimming took 5 bases from V and 3 from J, leaving 10 bases between them. Germline assignment: CDR1 LNHDA and CDR2 SQIVND (reference sequence). The CDR3 protein is CASSPQGPNEKLFF. CDR3 bases: TGTGCCAGTAGTCCACAGGGTCCTAATGAAAAACTGTTTTTT.

This chain links TRBV7-2 with TRBJ2-2, with D maybe TRBD2 (5 bases). The CDR3 runs 15 residues. Trimming removed 2 bases from V and 1 base from J, with 8 bases in between. The germline gives CDR1 SGHTA, CDR2 FQGNSA. The CDR3 sequence is CASSLSSLNTGELFF. The CDR3 DNA reads as TGTGCCAGCAGCTTATCTAGCCTGAACACCGGGGAGCTGTTTTTT.